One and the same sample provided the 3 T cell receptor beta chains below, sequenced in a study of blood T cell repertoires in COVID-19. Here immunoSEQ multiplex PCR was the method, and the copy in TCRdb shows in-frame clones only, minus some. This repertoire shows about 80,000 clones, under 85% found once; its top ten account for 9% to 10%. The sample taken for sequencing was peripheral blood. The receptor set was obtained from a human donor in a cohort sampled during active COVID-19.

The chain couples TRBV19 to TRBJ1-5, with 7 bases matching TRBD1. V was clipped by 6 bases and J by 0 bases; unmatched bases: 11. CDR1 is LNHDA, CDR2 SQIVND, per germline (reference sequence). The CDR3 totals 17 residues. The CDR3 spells CASSRDSMGHSNQPQHF. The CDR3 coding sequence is TGTGCCAGTAGCAGGGACAGCATGGGGCATAGCAATCAGCCCCAGCATTTT.

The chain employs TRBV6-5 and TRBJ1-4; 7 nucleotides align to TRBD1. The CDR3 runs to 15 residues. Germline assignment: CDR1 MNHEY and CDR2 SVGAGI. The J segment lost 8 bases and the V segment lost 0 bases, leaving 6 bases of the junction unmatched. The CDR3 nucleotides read TGTGCCAGCAGTTACTCGAGGGGGCGTAAAGAAAAACTGTTTTTT. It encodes CASSYSRGRKEKLFF.

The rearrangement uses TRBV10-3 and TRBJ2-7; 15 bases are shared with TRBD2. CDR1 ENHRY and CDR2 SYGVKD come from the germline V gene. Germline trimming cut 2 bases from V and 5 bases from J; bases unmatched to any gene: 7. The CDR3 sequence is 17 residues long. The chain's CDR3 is CAISETGLAGGYHEQYF. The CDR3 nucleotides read TGTGCCATCAGTGAGACCGGACTAGCGGGGGGGTATCACGAGCAGTACTTC.